This T cell receptor beta chain was identified in a study of shared clonotypes between healthy human individuals (dated by TCRdb to between 2020 and 2021). Some background on the complete study: The cohort included a few men and two women between 18 and 49 years of age. Per donor, leukapheresis produced somewhere between about 0.94 and 9.5 billion PBMCs. For each donor, three plates each were used for CD4 naive and CD4 memory, two plates were used for CD8 naive, and one plate was used for CD8 memory. To estimate repertoire size and how much clonotypes are shared between individuals, the study performed deep sequencing of blood TCR repertoires from about five healthy adults. To increase sequencing depth and limit assay-specific biases, different laboratories used diverse techniques to prepare libraries and sequence TCR repertoires.

The germline V gene gives CDR1 as MDHEN and CDR2 as SYDVKM. Here V drops 3 bases and J drops 2 bases, and the junction holds 10 bases not matched to any gene. CDR3 length: 16 amino acids, cysteine to phenylalanine. This entry keeps only the CDR3 DNA: 48 bases, framed from base 1. Using the deep immunoSEQ assay, multiplex PCR amplified TCR CDR3 regions from genomic DNA. Genomic DNA extracted from each cell subset was distributed evenly over all wells of several immunoSEQ 96-well plates, and each plate served as one replicate. For sorted subsets, each replicate PCR was loaded with approximately 200 ng genomic DNA, equivalent to 32,000 or so T cell genomes. Purified libraries were measured with a Qubit 3.0 fluorometer, size-checked on a Bioanalyzer 2100, and measured again with the KAPA Library Quantification kit. Each immunoSEQ 96-well plate was sequenced on its own single-read 150-cycle Illumina NextSeq 550 flow cell. The study's own analysis went as follows. Because the immunoSEQ output included only junctional sequences and no quality scores, the filtering could not be the same as the filtering used for full-length reads. Sequences were annotated with PyIR, a Python wrapper for IgBLAST v1.9, and V/J genes and CDR3 were assigned using IMGT germline references. Reads were filtered out if the reads had weak V/J assignments (E-value above 1e-6), no CDR3, stop codons, out-of-frame junctions, or ambiguous translated residues. V3J clonotypes were defined by identical inferred V gene, J gene, and CDR3 amino acid sequence. Percentage overlap between repertoires was calculated by dividing the number of shared unique clonotypes by the size of the smaller repertoire. Three approaches were used to assess repertoire richness: RTK rarefaction, the Chao1 estimator, and Recon v2.1 estimates of unobserved clonotypes. OLGA was used to compute generation probabilities for all TCRbeta clonotypes that the gDNA method yielded from a few donors. Sourced from immuneACCESS, this table was stored by TCRdb with only in-frame sequences that have V and J called. A share of the clones is absent; for the studies checked, an unresolved V gene accounts for under half, and the remainder has no known explanation. For V, J and clone size, that table is used; D and trimming come from the DNA. This sample is represented by around 1,900,000 clones; just under 95% of them were singletons. The top ten constitute 1.5% to 2% of the sample.

About this clone: Its antigen remains unidentified. Qualities for individual bases were not recorded, and no much larger clone is one base off.

For the CD8 naive samples, CD45RO-negative cells were positively selected for CCR7, yielding a CD45RA+CCR7+ population from which TemRA cells were excluded. The donors were healthy, HIV-negative adults with no recently reported acute infections or vaccinations. Every donor was a Caucasian adult residing in Nashville, Tennessee, USA. Blood was obtained by leukapheresis, after which PBMCs were separated by Ficoll-Histopaque density gradient centrifugation and cryopreserved in liquid nitrogen vapor phase. Analytical flow cytometry was used to check the purity and quantity of each magnetically sorted T cell population. Genomic DNA was isolated from each sorted fraction and quantified by UV absorbance on a Nanodrop 2000c. General conclusions and limits of the study: Sampling was restricted to blood, and TCR repertoires in tissue are likely to differ from TCR repertoires in blood. Even with the large sequencing depth, rarefaction of the sorted-subset datasets indicated that sequencing was incomplete. Pairwise subsampling led to the expectation that sequencing depth would affect the degree of clonotype sharing among donors. Because the study included a small number of donors, the genetic and exposure-history diversity represented was limited. Sharing across a few donors was observed for around 5% of naive CD4, over 3% of naive CD8, 2% to 2.5% of memory CD4, and about 0.4% of memory CD8 clonotypes. Compared with non-shared clonotypes, the clonotypes found in all four sorted-subset donors had higher generation probabilities. Estimated clonotype richness was generally larger for naive than for memory subsets.

The receptor was isolated from a man in his late teens or twenties in good health. Some clones in this sample may be carry-over from other donors' samples. The sample taken for sequencing was naive CD8+ T cells from PBMCs. Read against the paper, the sample's cell subset or site label means: CD45RA+CCR7+. This sequence uses TRBV28 and TRBJ2-7, and TRBD2 aligns with 7 junction nucleotides. The DNA reads as follows: TGTGCCAGCAGTTTTGCGAAAGGACTAGGAACCTACGAGCAGTACTTC. Its coded protein is CASSFAKGLGTYEQYF.